This TCR beta chain came from a study of blood T cell repertoires in COVID-19. Turning to the study itself: Specimens from acute and convalescent COVID-19 originated in the United States, Italy and Spain. The cDNA or gDNA used as material had been derived from T cells, B-cell-depleted T cells, or PBMCs.

In the study's own analysis: Amplification of reference gene primers was used by the study to estimate nucleated cell counts. Sequencing used immunoSEQ multiplex PCR; TCRdb keeps in-frame clones, though not all of them. V, J and clone size were drawn from that table, and D and trimming were deduced from the DNA. In the table there are over 150,000 clones, roughly 87% of which are singletons. This clonotype was sampled from a man aged 18 to 29 who had recovered from COVID-19. Sequenced material: peripheral blood.

The CDR3 region has the DNA TGTGCCAGCAGCTTAATAGCGCTGAACACCGGGGAGCTGTTTTTT. It specifies CASSLIALNTGELFF. This chain connects TRBV7-2 to TRBJ2-2; a weak D match, TRBD2 (5 bases). CDR1 and CDR2 (germline): SGHTA, FQGNSA. Trimming cost V 2 bases and J 1 base, with 8 bases left between them. The CDR3 length is 15 residues. Variable domain in full (rest from reference TRBV7-2 and TRBJ2-2): GAGVSQSPSNKVTEKGKDVELRCDPISGHTALYWYRQSLGQGLEFLIYFQGNSAPDKSGLPSDRFSAERTGGSVSTLTIQRTQQEDSAVYLCASSLIALNTGELFFGEGSRLTVL.